A single sample gave rise to the 27 T cell receptor beta chains below, sequenced in a study of blood T cells in healthy people across ages. The use of a sample-barcoded 5' primer and a J-beta primer mix characterized a second PCR of about 6 to 12 cycles. TCRdb reanalysed the 5' RACE reads using MiXCR and keeps one entry per CDR3 protein. The table shows roughly 1 million distinct CDR3 sequences, with approximately 25% occurring only once. These data were also reused for a study on T cells of mothers and their children.

The sequencing input was blood. These receptor sequences come from a girl aged 2-10 years in good health.

Remarks on this clonotype: One end of the junction does not line up with germline, which may come from a read error. The rearrangement uses TRBV5-6 and TRBJ2-3, with 8 bases that match TRBD2. CDR1 is SGHDT, CDR2 YYEEEE, per germline. This CDR3 has 18 residues. The CDR3 nucleotides are TGTGCTAGCAGCAAAACCGTGGCGAGCGGGAGTAGGACAGATACGCAGTATTTT. Translating gives CASSKTVASGSRTDTQYF.

V and J are TRBV13 and TRBJ2-1; TRBD1 agrees at 12 bases. Per the germline V gene, CDR1 is PRHDT and CDR2 is FYEKMQ (reference sequence). After removal of 4 bases from V and 8 bases from J, the junction contained 6 bases not matched to a gene. The CDR3 has 15 residues. The CDR3 is CASSYPGQGAYEQFF. CDR3 DNA sequence: TGTGCCAGCAGCTACCCGGGACAGGGGGCCTATGAGCAGTTCTTC.

The rearrangement links TRBV29-1 to TRBJ1-2; possibly TRBD1 for D (5 bases). Trimming took off 0 bases at V and 1 base at J, with 9 bases between the two ends. Germline assignment: CDR1 SQVTM and CDR2 ANQGSEA. This CDR3 is built from 14 residues. CDR3 in DNA: TGCAGCGTTGAAGATGGGGGGTTTAACTATGGCTACACCTTC. This codes for CSVEDGGFNYGYTF.

The J gene is TRBJ2-3, the V gene TRBV7-6, with 10 bases identical to TRBD2. Looked up from germline, CDR1 is SGHVS and CDR2 is FNYEAQ. V dropped 1 base and J dropped 2; count of bases not matched to a gene: 6. CDR3 length: 17 residues. The DNA for the CDR3 is TGTGCCAGCAGCTTAGGAGCTAGCGGGAGATACACAGATACGCAGTATTTT. This sequence encodes CASSLGASGRYTDTQYF.

This clonotype has a handful of counts. The chain recombines TRBV7-9 with TRBJ1-4; no definite D call. The CDR3 is 15 residues long. The germline CDR1 and CDR2 sequences are SEHNR and FQNEAQ (reference sequence). The V gene lost 1 base and the J gene lost 5 bases, with 11 bases spanning the gap. As DNA, the CDR3 is TGTGCCAGCAGCTTAGATGGCAGTGGGAATGAAAAACTGTTTTTT. Translation: CASSLDGSGNEKLFF.

This clonotype appeared a few times. The gene calls are TRBV3-1 and TRBJ2-5; 10 bases line up with TRBD2. CDR1 is LGHDT and CDR2 is YNNKEL in the germline V gene (reference sequence). V trimming: 4 bases; J trimming: 2 bases; junction bases outside the gene matches: 7. The CDR3 length is 16 residues. CDR3 nucleotides: TGTGCCAGCAGCCTACAAAGCGGGAGGGATCAAGAGACCCAGTACTTC. This gives the protein CASSLQSGRDQETQYF.

The rearrangement joins TRBV6-6 to TRBJ1-4; no clear D. CDR1 MNHNY and CDR2 SVGAGI come from the germline V gene (reference sequence). The germline V and J ends were trimmed by 6 bases and 0 bases, with 8 bases remaining between them. The CDR3 extends over 14 amino acids. The CDR3 spells CASRQVSTNEKLFF. CDR3 in DNA: TGTGCCAGCAGGCAGGTTTCAACTAATGAAAAACTGTTTTTT.

There are many counts of this clonotype. The CDR3 DNA reads as TGCAGCGTTGAAAACACTGAAGCTTTCTTT. Translated, it gives CSVENTEAFF. This chain links TRBV29-1 with TRBJ1-1; D gene unclear. Looked up from germline, CDR1 is SQVTM and CDR2 is ANQGSEA. The V and J ends lost 2 bases and 2 bases respectively, with 0 bases between them. This CDR3 is built from 10 residues.

The V gene is TRBV20-1, the J gene TRBJ2-7; D is unresolved. The V end was cut by 3 bases, the J end by 2 bases, with 8 bases between. CDR1 DFQATT and CDR2 SNEGSKA come from the germline V gene (reference sequence). The CDR3 length is 12 residues. The CDR3 loop reads CSASIGPYEQYF. CDR3 coding DNA: TGCAGTGCTAGTATCGGACCCTACGAGCAGTACTTC.

The V call is TRBV7-9, the J call TRBJ1-1; no firm D call. The CDR3 contains 15 residues. Germline V CDR1 and CDR2: SEHNR, FQNEAQ (reference sequence). Trimming pared 4 bases from V and 1 base from J, leaving 13 bases between. CDR3 residues: CASSSRIRPNTEAFF. The CDR3 nucleotides are TGTGCCAGCAGCTCCAGGATTAGACCGAACACTGAAGCTTTCTTT.

This clonotype was observed a few times. The V call is TRBV11-2, the J call TRBJ2-4; D is perhaps TRBD1 or TRBD2 (5 bases each). Trimming removed 2 bases from V and 4 bases from J, with 15 bases in between. The CDR3 spans 16 residues. Germline CDR1 SGHAT, CDR2 FQNNGV. The CDR3 loop is CASSLSTGTTKNIQYF. In DNA form, the CDR3 reads TGTGCCAGCAGCTTATCAACCGGGACCACTAAAAACATTCAGTACTTC.

This clonotype came up once. The chain has TRBV6-1 and TRBJ1-6, with 8 nucleotides matching TRBD1. The V gene's germline CDR1 is MNHNS and CDR2 SASEGT. The CDR3 sequence is 14 residues long. V lost 7 bases, J lost 9 bases, and 8 bases stayed unmatched. The CDR3 bases are TGTGCCAGCAACCCGGACAGGGTCGCTTCACCCCTCCACTTT. The encoded protein is CASNPDRVASPLHF.

This clonotype has more than one count but fewer than ten. The gene calls are TRBV12-3 or TRBV12-4 and TRBJ2-5; D unresolved. Between the trimmed V and J ends, which lost 6 bases and 0 bases, there was a span of 14 bases. CDR3 length: 15 amino acids. The CDR3 sequence: CASSPGNRYQETQYF. The CDR3 DNA is TGTGCCAGCAGCCCGGGTAATAGGTACCAAGAGACCCAGTACTTC.

This clonotype was picked up a small number of times. The genes are TRBV5-5 and TRBJ1-6, with a weak D call TRBD1 (6 bases). V was trimmed by 1 base and J by 0 bases, leaving 14 bases between them. The CDR3 is 18 amino acids. Germline V gene sequence: CDR1 SGHKS, CDR2 YYEKEE (reference sequence). This CDR3 reads CASSLFLQGSSYNSPLHF. DNA of the CDR3: TGTGCCAGCAGCTTGTTTCTCCAGGGGAGCTCCTATAATTCACCCCTCCACTTT.

The chain recombines TRBV28 with TRBJ2-5; D is ambiguous. The V gene lost 5 bases and the J gene lost 5 bases, with 15 bases spanning the gap. The CDR3 is 14 amino acids. CDR1 is MDHEN and CDR2 is SYDVKM in the germline V gene. CDR3 protein: CASSLHSEPETQYF. Here the CDR3 DNA reads TGTGCCAGCAGTCTACACTCCGAACCGGAGACCCAGTACTTC.

The chain recombines TRBV20-1 with TRBJ1-5; D gene uncertain. There are 16 residues in the CDR3. Germline lookup yields CDR1 DFQATT and CDR2 SNEGSKA (reference sequence). V was pared by 0 bases and J by 6 bases, with 18 bases between. CDR3 loop: CSARDSTRDWGQPQHF. The CDR3 bases are TGCAGTGCTAGAGATTCAACGAGGGATTGGGGTCAGCCCCAGCATTTT.

This rearrangement joins TRBV12-3 or TRBV12-4 to TRBJ2-1, with D tentatively TRBD2 (5 bases). The CDR3 totals 11 residues. V was clipped by 0 bases and J by 14 bases, with 8 bases between them. The CDR3 region is CASSLAGVEFF. The DNA for the CDR3 is TGTGCCAGCAGTTTAGCGGGAGTTGAGTTCTTC.

This clonotype came up a few times. This chain uses TRBV27 with TRBJ2-5; D gene ambiguous. Trimming removed 0 bases at V and 3 bases at J, with 11 bases between. The CDR3 is 15 amino acids. Looked up from germline, CDR1 is MNHEY and CDR2 is SMNVEV (reference sequence). The CDR3 protein is CASSLSVAGEETQYF. CDR3 sequence (DNA): TGTGCCAGCAGTTTATCGGTAGCAGGTGAAGAGACCCAGTACTTC.

The chain links TRBV27 to TRBJ2-1, with D maybe TRBD1 (6 bases). The CDR3 is 13 amino acids. V lost 0 bases to trimming and J lost 14 bases, with 14 bases between them. Germline CDR1 reads MNHEY; CDR2 reads SMNVEV (reference sequence). CDR3: CASSLSTGTKKFF. The CDR3 DNA follows: TGTGCCAGCAGTTTATCGACCGGGACAAAGAAGTTCTTC.

The chain is built from TRBV7-9 and TRBJ2-2; unclear D gene. CDR1 SEHNR and CDR2 FQNEAQ come from the germline V gene (reference sequence). This CDR3 is 12 amino acids long. V was cut by 5 bases and J by 6 bases, with 7 bases left in between. The CDR3 nucleotides are TGTGCCAGCAGCCCCGACCCCGGGGAGCTGTTTTTT. It encodes CASSPDPGELFF.

This clonotype was observed a handful of times. The V call is TRBV20-1, the J call TRBJ2-7, with D perhaps given as TRBD1 or TRBD2 (5 bases each). The CDR3 has 12 amino acids. The V end lost 6 bases, the J end lost 5 bases, and 14 bases lay between the germline ends. The germline gives CDR1 DFQATT, CDR2 SNEGSKA (reference sequence). CDR3 sequence reads: CSAAPRGHEQYF. In DNA form, the CDR3 reads TGCAGTGCCGCACCTAGGGGACACGAGCAGTACTTC.

V is TRBV20-1 and J is TRBJ1-5, with a weak D call TRBD1 (5 bases). Trimming cost V 1 base and J 0 bases, with 10 bases left between them. The CDR3 runs 15 residues. In germline, CDR1 is DFQATT, CDR2 SNEGSKA (reference sequence). The CDR3 DNA sequence: TGCAGTGCTAGAGCCGGGGGGTATAGCAATCAGCCCCAGCATTTT. This gives the protein CSARAGGYSNQPQHF.

This clonotype occurred a few times. This rearrangement joins TRBV9 to TRBJ2-4; D is undetermined. Trimming took 0 bases from V and 8 from J, leaving 12 bases between them. Per the germline V gene, CDR1 is SGDLS and CDR2 is YYNGEE. This CDR3 comprises 14 residues. The CDR3 loop is CASSVGPPRDIQYF. The CDR3 nucleotides read TGTGCCAGCAGCGTAGGCCCTCCTCGGGACATTCAGTACTTC.

To note about this clonotype: At one end the junction does not follow the germline gene, possibly because of a read error. The V and J genes are TRBV7-6 and TRBJ2-3, with TRBD1 identical over 8 bases. Germline-derived CDR1 and CDR2 are SGHVS and FNYEAQ. The CDR3 covers 15 residues. The CDR3 region has the DNA TGTGCCAGCAGCTTAGAGGGACAGGAGGCAGATGCGCAGTATTTT. Translation: CASSLEGQEADAQYF. The whole variable domain, filled in from reference TRBV7-6 and TRBJ2-3, reads GAGVSQSPRYKVTKRGQDVALRCDPISGHVSLYWYRQALGQGPEFLTYFNYEAQQDKSGLPNDRFSAERPEGSISTLTIQRTEQRDSAMYRCASSLEGQEADAQYFGPGTRLTVL.

The chain is built from TRBV29-1 and TRBJ2-2; TRBD1 matches at 10 bases. The V segment lost 7 bases and the J segment 6 bases; nucleotides outside the gene matches: 8. Germline CDR1 is SQVTM and CDR2 is ANQGSEA. The CDR3 spans 14 residues. The CDR3 loop reads CSARDRGISGELFF. In nucleotides, the CDR3 is TGCAGCGCCCGGGACAGGGGAATTTCCGGGGAGCTGTTTTTT.

The chain combines TRBV7-3 with TRBJ2-6; weak D call: TRBD1 (5 bases). The CDR3 is 17 residues long. V lost 3 bases and J 1 base, leaving 13 bases between the germline ends. The germline V gene encodes CDR1 SGHTA and CDR2 FQGTGA. Here the CDR3 reads CASSFSPRVSGANVLTF. CDR3 DNA sequence: TGTGCCAGCAGCTTCAGCCCCAGGGTTTCTGGGGCCAACGTCCTGACTTTC.

The chain uses TRBV21-1 and TRBJ1-4; TRBD1 is the table's D call, not checked against the DNA. TRBV21-1 constitutes a pseudogene. This CDR3 is 17 amino acids long. CDR3 coding DNA: TGTGCCAGCAGCAAAAGGAGAATAATAAGGGGTAATGAAAAACTGTTTTTT. The encoded protein is CASSKRRIIRGNEKLFF.